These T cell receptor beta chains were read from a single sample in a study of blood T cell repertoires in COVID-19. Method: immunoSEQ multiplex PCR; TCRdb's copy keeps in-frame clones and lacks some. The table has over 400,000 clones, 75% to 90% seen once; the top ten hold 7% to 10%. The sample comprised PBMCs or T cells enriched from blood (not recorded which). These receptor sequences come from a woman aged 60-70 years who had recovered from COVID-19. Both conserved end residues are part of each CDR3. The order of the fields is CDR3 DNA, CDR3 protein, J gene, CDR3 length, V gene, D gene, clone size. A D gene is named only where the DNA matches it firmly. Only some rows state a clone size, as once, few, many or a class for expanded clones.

CDR3nt: TGTGCCAGCAGCCCAGCGGGTAGGGACACCGGGGAGCTGTTTTTT
CDR3aa: CASSPAGRDTGELFF
j_gene: TRBJ2-2
len: 15
v_gene: TRBV9
d_gene: -
abundance: -

CDR3nt: TGCGCCAGCAGTGCAGTACGGACTGGTGGCTACACCTTC
CDR3aa: CASSAVRTGGYTF
j_gene: TRBJ1-2
len: 13
v_gene: TRBV10-1
d_gene: -
abundance: -

CDR3nt: TGTGCCAGCAGTCTGGACAGGGTTACCACTGAAGCTTTCTTT
CDR3aa: CASSLDRVTTEAFF
j_gene: TRBJ1-1
len: 14
v_gene: TRBV6-6
d_gene: TRBD1
abundance: -

CDR3nt: TGTGCCAGCAGTTCAAACCCCCCGGGACAGGTCTTCTCCTATAATTCACCCCTCCACTTT
CDR3aa: CASSSNPPGQVFSYNSPLHF
j_gene: TRBJ1-6
len: 20
v_gene: TRBV27
d_gene: TRBD1
abundance: -

CDR3nt: TGTGCCAGCAGCAGGGGACTGATCACAGATACGCAGTATTTT
CDR3aa: CASSRGLITDTQYF
j_gene: TRBJ2-3
len: 14
v_gene: TRBV5-6
d_gene: -
abundance: many

CDR3nt: TGTGCCAGCAGCCCCGTGACAGCGGGGGGTATCGGGGAGCTGTTTTTT
CDR3aa: CASSPVTAGGIGELFF
j_gene: TRBJ2-2
len: 16
v_gene: TRBV12-1
d_gene: -
abundance: few

CDR3nt: TGCGCCAGCAGCCAAGTAGCGGGAGTATACAATGAGCAGTTCTTC
CDR3aa: CASSQVAGVYNEQFF
j_gene: TRBJ2-1
len: 15
v_gene: TRBV4-1
d_gene: TRBD2
abundance: -

CDR3nt: TGTGCTAGTGCCATCAGGGGCAGGGGCAATCAGCCCCAGCATTTT
CDR3aa: CASAIRGRGNQPQHF
j_gene: TRBJ1-5
len: 15
v_gene: TRBV12-5
d_gene: -
abundance: -

CDR3nt: TGTGCCACTGGGACTAGCGGGGGGGCCTACGAGCAGTACTTC
CDR3aa: CATGTSGGAYEQYF
j_gene: TRBJ2-7
len: 14
v_gene: TRBV19
d_gene: TRBD2
abundance: -

CDR3nt: TGTGCCAGCAGTGAACCCCTGGTAGACTATGGCTACACCTTC
CDR3aa: CASSEPLVDYGYTF
j_gene: TRBJ1-2
len: 14
v_gene: TRBV25-1
d_gene: -
abundance: -

CDR3nt: TGTGCCAGCAGCCAAGAAGGACTAGCGAACACCGGGGAGCTGTTTTTT
CDR3aa: CASSQEGLANTGELFF
j_gene: TRBJ2-2
len: 16
v_gene: TRBV4-2
d_gene: TRBD2
abundance: -

CDR3nt: TGTGCCAGCAGCTTCCTGGGGGCCGGGAACTATGGCTACACCTTC
CDR3aa: CASSFLGAGNYGYTF
j_gene: TRBJ1-2
len: 15
v_gene: TRBV5-6
d_gene: -
abundance: -

CDR3nt: TGTGCCAGCAGTAAGCTTGGGCCGAACACCATATATTTT
CDR3aa: CASSKLGPNTIYF
j_gene: TRBJ1-3
len: 13
v_gene: TRBV28
d_gene: -
abundance: -

CDR3nt: TGCAGCACAGGGGAACTCAATCAGCCCCAGCATTTT
CDR3aa: CSTGELNQPQHF
j_gene: TRBJ1-5
len: 12
v_gene: TRBV29-1
d_gene: TRBD1
abundance: -

CDR3nt: TGTGCCAGCAGTCGGGGGACTGAAGCTTTCTTT
CDR3aa: CASSRGTEAFF
j_gene: TRBJ1-1
len: 11
v_gene: TRBV5-4
d_gene: -
abundance: -

CDR3nt: TGCGCCAGCAGCTCCGAGGGTCTCGGGGTGGAAAAACTGTTTTTT
CDR3aa: CASSSEGLGVEKLFF
j_gene: TRBJ1-4
len: 15
v_gene: TRBV5-1
d_gene: -
abundance: once

CDR3nt: TGCGCCAGCAGTTTACAGGGCAGTGAGCAGTTCTTC
CDR3aa: CASSLQGSEQFF
j_gene: TRBJ2-1
len: 12
v_gene: TRBV5-1
d_gene: -
abundance: -

CDR3nt: TGTGCCAGCAGTACTGACAGGGTCGGCACCGGGGAGCTGTTTTTT
CDR3aa: CASSTDRVGTGELFF
j_gene: TRBJ2-2
len: 15
v_gene: TRBV27
d_gene: TRBD1
abundance: -

CDR3nt: TGCGCCAGCAGCCCCCAATATAATTCACCCCTCCACTTT
CDR3aa: CASSPQYNSPLHF
j_gene: TRBJ1-6
len: 13
v_gene: TRBV4-1
d_gene: -
abundance: -

CDR3nt: TGTGCCAGCAGCCTGACAGGGAGTGAAGCTTTCTTT
CDR3aa: CASSLTGSEAFF
j_gene: TRBJ1-1
len: 12
v_gene: TRBV6-2/TRBV6-3
d_gene: TRBD1
abundance: -

CDR3nt: TGTGCCAGCAGTTACTATGCGAATAATGAGCAGTTCTTC
CDR3aa: CASSYYANNEQFF
j_gene: TRBJ2-1
len: 13
v_gene: TRBV6-2/TRBV6-3
d_gene: -
abundance: -

CDR3nt: TGTGCCAGCAGGTCCAACAGTAACGAGCAGTACTTC
CDR3aa: CASRSNSNEQYF
j_gene: TRBJ2-7
len: 12
v_gene: TRBV6-6
d_gene: -
abundance: once